The present T cell receptor (beta chain) was sequenced within a study of shared clonotypes between healthy human individuals. The CDR3 length is 13 residues. V lost 9 bases to trimming and J lost 4 bases, with 13 bases between them. CDR1 and CDR2 (germline): LNHDA, SQIVND (reference sequence). Cells designated naive CD8 were CD45RO-negative and were positively selected for CCR7, with terminally differentiated effector memory CD45RA+ cells excluded. Assay runs were performed at deep level. The assay was immunoSEQ multiplex PCR, and TCRdb's table has in-frame clones only and misses some. The table lists about 610,000 clones, approximately 96% of them singletons, with 0.095% to 0.13% in the top ten.

The clonotype was recovered from a woman aged 25 to 45 in good health. Source material: naive CD8+ T cells sorted from blood. The V and J genes are TRBV19 and TRBJ2-1; TRBD1 or TRBD2 may be the D gene (5 bases each). The CDR3 DNA sequence: TGTGCCAGAGGACTGACAGCGTACAATGAGCAGTTCTTC. Translation: CARGLTAYNEQFF.